This T cell receptor beta chain was identified during a study of T cell responses to AZD1222 COVID-19 vaccine. Findings of the study overall: The donor cohort was predominantly white British with a female majority, and clonal diversity may have been underestimated. There were repertoire samples only from the period after the peak T cell response.

On this clone: Its antigen remains unidentified.

The CDR3 extends over 15 amino acids. The V gene's germline CDR1 is SEHNR and CDR2 FQNEAQ (reference sequence). The V gene end was trimmed by 5 bases and the J gene end by 6 bases; junction bases not matched to a gene: 11. Some clones are missing from TCRdb's copy, which holds only in-frame ones; the method was immunoSEQ multiplex PCR. There are fewer than 110,000 clones in the sample; roughly 90% occur only once, and 7.5% to 9.5% lies in the top ten. The receptor comes from an adult who received the AZD1222 COVID-19 vaccine. This sequence joins TRBV7-9 and TRBJ1-1; 8 positions match TRBD1. The sequences come from peripheral blood, collected 28 days after the second AZD1222 dose. The CDR3 is CASSPEDREDPEAFF. CDR3 nucleotides: TGTGCCAGCAGCCCAGAGGACAGGGAGGACCCTGAAGCTTTCTTT.